This TCR beta chain appears in the sequencing data of a study of blood T cell repertoires in COVID-19. Study background: The United States, Italy and Spain were the sources of the acute and convalescent COVID-19 samples.

Original data processing: Researchers report that nucleated cell counts were estimated from reference gene primer amplification. Profiled with immunoSEQ multiplex PCR; TCRdb holds only in-frame clones, not every one. V and J calls plus clone size are reproduced from that table; the DNA served to infer D and trimming. The repertoire has fewer than 300,000 clones, around 83% of them found once; the top ten carry approximately 5.9%. Germline CDR1 and CDR2: SGHTA and FQGNSA. The V and J ends lost 1 base and 4 bases, in that order; junction bases with no gene match: 6. The CDR3 length is 15 residues. The rearrangement joins TRBV7-2 to TRBJ2-7; 8 bases line up with TRBD2. Material: peripheral blood. This receptor was obtained from a man older than 75 with acute or convalescent COVID-19. Here the CDR3 reads CASSLELAEPYEQYF. CDR3 DNA: TGTGCCAGCAGCTTAGAACTAGCGGAACCTTACGAGCAGTACTTC.